This T cell receptor beta chain was identified in a study of blood T cell repertoires in COVID-19 (dated by TCRdb to the early 2020s). For the wider study: Samples from collaborators originated in the United States, Italy and Spain and spanned both the acute and convalescent phases of COVID-19. Where available, HLA class I and class II types were obtained from metadata supplied by the sample provider rather than from assay-based typing. Sample metadata almost always included a de-identified subject ID, COVID-19 status, age in years and sex. The repertoires were made available in a free public database intended to serve as a resource for research on the immune response to SARS-CoV-2. The material from the prospective study consisted of cDNA or gDNA derived from T cells, B-cell-depleted T cells, or PBMCs. Samples came from the ongoing ImmuneRACE study (first 160 participants) plus 1,254 subjects from 6 global collaborators. Deeply sampled blood TCRbeta repertoires from subjects exposed to, actively infected with, or recovered from COVID-19 were included in the dataset. Findings and caveats that apply to the study as a whole: The quantity of clinical and demographic metadata differed by source and by participant and was supplied without curation.

From the cysteine up to the phenylalanine, the CDR3 has a length of 17 residues. Solely the CDR3 DNA is kept, with 51 bases framed from the first base. The germline V gene yields MGHRA for CDR1 and YSYEKL for CDR2. The germline ends are 22 bases apart after V is trimmed by 4 bases and J by 6 bases. As for this clone: Its antigen is still unknown. Base qualities were left out, and no much larger clone turns up one base away.

The immunoSEQ Assay, a bias-controlled multiplex PCR, was used to amplify TCRbeta CDR3 regions from genomic DNA. As for the original processing: Within the assay, amplification of reference gene primers was used to estimate how many nucleated cells each sample contained. To quantify the absolute abundance of each unique TCRbeta CDR3 rearrangement, sequence reads were collapsed and filtered. For each sample, productive Simpson clonality was calculated as the square root of Simpson's diversity index over productive rearrangements. The table comes from immuneACCESS by way of TCRdb, which keeps in-frame sequences with V and J called. Part of the clones is missing from these tables; in studies checked, under half for an unresolved V gene and the rest for unknown reasons. The V and J calls and clone size are taken from that table; D and trimming were inferred from the DNA. Present in this sample are 95,000 to 120,000 clones, over 65% of which were seen just once. Clones ranked in the top ten supply 1.5% to 2% of the sample.

Whole blood was collected in K2EDTA tubes by collaborating institutions according to the institutions' own protocols. For TCRbeta analysis, collaborators shipped samples in one of three forms: frozen whole blood, isolated PBMCs, or DNA extracted from either of those sample types. The chain uses TRBV4-1 and TRBJ1-5, with TRBD1 perhaps the D gene, on 6 matching bases. The specimen was peripheral blood. This TCR came from a woman aged 40 to 50 with acute or convalescent COVID-19. The DNA sequence is as follows: TGCGCCAGCAGCCCCACCGAAACAGGGCCCAACGGTCAGCCCCAGCATTTT. It codes for CASSPTETGPNGQPQHF.